The 9 T cell receptor beta chains listed next were all sequenced from one sample in a study of beta chain features in type 1 diabetes. TCRB transcripts that were expressed got sequenced, as all of the isolated RNA had been reverse transcribed. This table comes from immunoSEQ multiplex PCR, and its TCRdb copy is limited to in-frame clones, with some not included. Among 900,000 or so clones listed, under 20% were seen once. Input material: naive CD4+ T cells from blood. The receptors stem from a young woman in good health.

The chain uses TRBV4-3 and TRBJ1-1; 7 nucleotides line up with TRBD1. J lost 6 bases, V lost 3 bases, and 4 bases had no gene match. The CDR3 contains 13 residues. The germline CDR1 and CDR2 sequences are LGHNA and YSLEER. The CDR3 nucleotides read TGCGCCAGCAGCCAGTACAGGGGCGCTGAAGCTTTCTTT. Its translation: CASSQYRGAEAFF.

V usage is TRBV28 and J usage is TRBJ2-7, with 10 bases matching TRBD1. This CDR3 contains 16 residues. V lost 6 bases and J lost 5; bases outside the gene matches: 13. CDR1 and CDR2 (germline): MDHEN, SYDVKM. The CDR3 is CASSSGQGTHGDEQYF. CDR3 nucleotide sequence: TGTGCCAGCAGCTCGGGACAGGGGACCCATGGGGACGAGCAGTACTTC. The whole variable domain, remainder taken from reference TRBV28 and TRBJ2-7, is DVKVTQSSRYLVKRTGEKVFLECVQDMDHENMFWYRQDPGLGLRLIYFSYDVKMKEKGDIPEGYSVSREKKERFSLILESASTNQTSMYLCASSSGQGTHGDEQYFGPGTRLTVT.

This clone was recorded a few times. The chain links TRBV28 to TRBJ2-3; TRBD1 matches 7 bases. The CDR3 spans 17 residues. Germline V CDR1 and CDR2: MDHEN, SYDVKM. With 3 bases clipped from V and 1 base from J, the junction kept 10 bases outside the gene matches. The CDR3 is CASSLGIDRVGTDTQYF. The CDR3 DNA reads as TGTGCCAGCAGTTTGGGGATAGACAGGGTTGGCACAGATACGCAGTATTTT.

This chain uses TRBV7-2 with TRBJ2-1; 9 positions match TRBD2. Germline V CDR1 and CDR2: SGHTA, FQGNSA. The CDR3 sequence is 15 residues long. V dropped 3 bases and J dropped 4; count of bases not matched to a gene: 4. The CDR3 nucleotides are TGTGCCAGCAGCTTTAGGCTAGCGGGGTACAATGAGCAGTTCTTC. As protein: CASSFRLAGYNEQFF. The whole variable domain, filled in from reference TRBV7-2 and TRBJ2-1, reads GAGVSQSPSNKVTEKGKDVELRCDPISGHTALYWYRQSLGQGLEFLIYFQGNSAPDKSGLPSDRFSAERTGGSVSTLTIQRTQQEDSAVYLCASSFRLAGYNEQFFGPGTRLTVL.

The chain links TRBV28 to TRBJ1-1; a possible D gene is TRBD1 (5 bases). V lost 4 bases and J lost 0, with 15 bases in between. CDR3 size: 16 residues. Per germline, CDR1 MDHEN and CDR2 SYDVKM. The CDR3: CASSSPGRHMNTEAFF. The CDR3 DNA reads TGTGCCAGCAGTTCCCCGGGACGGCACATGAACACTGAAGCTTTCTTT.

The chain uses TRBV15 and TRBJ1-1, with 8 bases aligning to TRBD1. Trimming took 2 bases from V and 8 from J; bases not matched to a gene: 4. Per germline, CDR1 LNHNV and CDR2 YYDKDF (reference sequence). CDR3 length: 13 residues. CDR3 coding DNA: TGTGCCACCAGCAGAAGACGGACAGGGGAAGCTTTCTTT. This sequence encodes CATSRRRTGEAFF.

The rearrangement links TRBV18 to TRBJ2-3, with TRBD1 matching over 8 bases. Trimming took 1 base from V and 5 from J; bases not matched to a gene: 5. CDR1 is KGHSH and CDR2 is LQKENI in the germline V gene. The CDR3 extends over 15 amino acids. CDR3 DNA sequence: TGTGCCAGCTCACCACGGGACAGGCTAAGAGATACGCAGTATTTT. Translating gives CASSPRDRLRDTQYF. The full variable domain, its missing parts supplied by reference TRBV18 and TRBJ2-3, is NAGVMQNPRHLVRRRGQEARLRCSPMKGHSHVYWYRQLPEEGLKFMVYLQKENIIDESGMPKERFSAEFPKEGPSILRIQQVVRGDSAAYFCASSPRDRLRDTQYFGPGTRLTVL.

The chain recombines TRBV4-3 with TRBJ1-2, with D possibly matching TRBD1 (5 bases). Germline values: CDR1 LGHNA, CDR2 YSLEER. V was cut by 1 base and J by 3 bases, with 15 bases left in between. The CDR3 loop spans 16 amino acids. CDR3 DNA sequence: TGCGCCAGCAGCCAAGGAGCCCCCGGACAATACTATGGCTACACCTTC. As protein: CASSQGAPGQYYGYTF.

This chain uses TRBV7-2 with TRBJ2-3; perhaps TRBD2 as D (6 bases). CDR1 is SGHTA and CDR2 is FQGNSA in the germline V gene. The CDR3 sequence is 14 residues long. The ends were cut back, 3 bases at V and 3 bases at J, with 10 bases in the middle. The CDR3 DNA sequence: TGTGCCAGCAGCTTGCCAGGGACTACAGATACGCAGTATTTT. Translating gives CASSLPGTTDTQYF.